One sample yielded the 32 T cell receptor beta chains listed below, sequenced in a study of patients and donors after allogeneic stem cell transplantation. TCRdb used MiXCR to reprocess the RT-PCR reads, holding one entry per CDR3 protein. The repertoire holds about 960,000 distinct CDR3 sequences, with roughly 18% as singletons. The sample comprised blood, either unsorted or a sorted T cell fraction (not recorded which). These receptors were taken from a human donor who was either an allogeneic HSCT recipient or a stem cell or donor lymphocyte infusion donor (not recorded which). It is not recorded whose cells these are; they may come from a transplant donor.

The chain links TRBV12-3 or TRBV12-4 to TRBJ1-4; D is undetermined. This CDR3 contains 13 residues. V gave up 6 bases and J gave up 3 bases, with 8 bases separating them. CDR3 DNA sequence: TGTGCCAGCAGATTGCAGGCTAATGAAAAACTGTTTTTT. Its protein product is CASRLQANEKLFF.

This clonotype was seen ten or more times. V is TRBV12-3 or TRBV12-4 and J is TRBJ1-2; no firm D call. The V end was cut by 1 base, the J end by 8 bases, with 11 bases between. The CDR3 sequence is 13 residues long. CDR3 in amino acids: CASSLGGYMGYTF. The CDR3 nucleotides read TGTGCCAGCAGTTTAGGGGGATATATGGGCTACACCTTC.

In its sample, this clonotype was seen a few times. V gene TRBV7-9 combines with J gene TRBJ2-7, with D possibly matching TRBD1 (5 bases). The germline V and J ends were trimmed by 3 bases and 3 bases, with 9 bases remaining between them. From germline, CDR1 is SEHNR and CDR2 FQNEAQ (reference sequence). The CDR3 is 13 residues long. This CDR3 is CASSFMTVYEQYF. The CDR3 region has the DNA TGTGCCAGCAGCTTTATGACAGTCTACGAGCAGTACTTC.

The J gene is TRBJ2-1, the V gene TRBV15, with D possibly being TRBD1 (5 bases). Germline V lookup: CDR1 LNHNV, CDR2 YYDKDF (reference sequence). The CDR3 sequence is 12 residues long. V lost 5 bases, J lost 13 bases, and 15 bases lay in between. The CDR3 here is CATSRARQGQFF. The CDR3 coding sequence is TGTGCCACCAGCCGGGCACGGCAGGGCCAGTTCTTC.

This clonotype was observed a handful of times. The chain employs TRBV12-3 or TRBV12-4 and TRBJ2-4; 9 bases are shared with TRBD1. J was trimmed by 5 bases and V by 6 bases; bases with no gene match: 8. There are 15 residues in the CDR3. Written as DNA, the CDR3 is TGTGCCAGCAGCCCGGGACAGGGCGGGCAAAACATTCAGTACTTC. This gives the protein CASSPGQGGQNIQYF.

This clonotype turned up a few times. J is TRBJ2-1 and V is TRBV20-1, with D possibly being TRBD2 (6 bases). V was trimmed by 1 base and J by 0 bases, leaving 10 bases between them. This CDR3 has 15 amino acids. The germline CDR1 and CDR2 sequences are DFQATT and SNEGSKA (reference sequence). For the CDR3, the DNA is TGCAGTGCTAGAGGTAGCGGCCACTCCTACAATGAGCAGTTCTTC. Amino acids: CSARGSGHSYNEQFF.

This chain links TRBV2 with TRBJ1-6; TRBD1 matches at 7 bases. V was clipped by 5 bases and J by 8 bases; unmatched bases: 21. The CDR3 runs to 19 residues. CDR1 is SNHLY, CDR2 FYNNEI, per germline. CDR3 DNA sequence: TGTGCCAGCAGTTCCCTCCGACCGAACAGGGGTAAGGGATATTCACCCCTCCACTTT. Its translation: CASSSLRPNRGKGYSPLHF.

The chain employs TRBV30 and TRBJ2-7; D is uncertain. Per the germline V gene, CDR1 is GTSNPN and CDR2 is SVGIG (reference sequence). The CDR3 contains 12 residues. V was clipped by 4 bases and J by 2 bases, with 9 bases between them. This CDR3 reads CAWTGSTYEQYF. The CDR3 bases are TGTGCCTGGACAGGTTCTACCTACGAGCAGTACTTC.

This chain connects TRBV5-1 to TRBJ2-1; 15 bases align to TRBD2. The trim removed 1 base at V and 4 bases at J, leaving 9 bases unmatched. CDR3 length: 19 residues. In germline, CDR1 is SGHRS, CDR2 YFSETQ. CDR3 DNA: TGCGCCAGCAGCTTGAGAAGGACTAGCGGGAGGGCCGAATACAATGAGCAGTTCTTC. Amino acids: CASSLRRTSGRAEYNEQFF.

There are a few counts of this clonotype. The chain employs TRBV7-8 and TRBJ2-1; a weak D match, TRBD2 (6 bases). There are 16 residues in the CDR3. Trimming left V 0 bases short and J 4 bases short, with 13 bases between. CDR1 and CDR2 from the germline V gene are SGHVS and FQNEAQ. CDR3 protein: CASSLANPGGYNEQFF. Written as DNA, the CDR3 is TGTGCCAGCAGCTTAGCCAACCCCGGGGGATACAATGAGCAGTTCTTC.

Only a few counts were recorded for this clonotype. This may arise from a read error, as a much more abundant clone is one base away. The genes are TRBV6-5 and TRBJ1-1, with D unclear. There are 11 residues in the CDR3. V shed 6 bases and J shed 6 bases, with 8 bases lying between them. The V gene's germline CDR1 is MNHEY and CDR2 SVGAGI. CDR3 in DNA: TGTGCCAGCAGCCGCAACTCTGAAGCTTTCTTT. Its protein is CASSRNSEAFF.

This clonotype has only a few counts. This chain links TRBV6-1 with TRBJ2-1; D is perhaps TRBD1 (5 bases). Between the trimmed V and J ends, which lost 7 bases and 2 bases, there was a span of 15 bases. The CDR3 covers 15 residues. Germline-derived CDR1 and CDR2 are MNHNS and SASEGT. CDR3 in DNA: TGTGCCAGCAAGGGGTCCCACGTACCCTACAATGAGCAGTTCTTC. This translates into CASKGSHVPYNEQFF.

A few counts support this clonotype. V and J are TRBV5-1 and TRBJ2-1; the D is unclear. The CDR3 is 14 residues long. V was trimmed by 4 bases and J by 1 base, leaving 9 bases between them. CDR1 SGHRS and CDR2 YFSETQ come from the germline V gene. In DNA, the CDR3 is TGCGCCAGCAGCGCCCTACCTTCCTACAATGAGCAGTTCTTC. The encoded protein is CASSALPSYNEQFF.

A few counts support this clonotype. The V call is TRBV3-1, the J call TRBJ2-7; no clear D gene. CDR1 is LGHDT and CDR2 is YNNKEL in the germline V gene (reference sequence). Trimming shortened V by 1 base and J by 0 bases, and 10 bases separated the two germline ends. The CDR3 contains 15 residues. Here the CDR3 DNA reads TGTGCCAGCAGCCAAGTAATACAGCCCTCCTACGAGCAGTACTTC. It encodes CASSQVIQPSYEQYF.

The chain is built from TRBV14 and TRBJ1-3; no definite D call. Germline V gene lookup returns CDR1 SGHDN and CDR2 FVKESK. This CDR3 has 21 residues. Trimming shortened V by 0 bases and J by 0 bases, and 24 bases separated the two germline ends. CDR3: CASSQEAVERAARSSGNTIYF. For the CDR3, the DNA is TGTGCCAGCAGCCAAGAAGCAGTGGAAAGGGCTGCCCGAAGCTCTGGAAACACCATATATTTT.

The rearrangement links TRBV4-3 to TRBJ2-5; no definite D call. The CDR3 runs 13 residues. Trimming stripped 0 bases from V and 9 bases from J, with 11 bases between. Germline V gene lookup returns CDR1 LGHNA and CDR2 YSLEER. The CDR3 reads CASSQDALSAQYF. CDR3 in DNA: TGCGCCAGCAGCCAAGATGCCCTATCCGCCCAGTACTTC.

This clonotype was seen only a few times. This chain links TRBV24-1 with TRBJ1-4; D might be TRBD1 (5 bases). The CDR3 runs 12 residues. Trimming took off 5 bases at V and 8 bases at J, with 8 bases between the two ends. CDR1 is KGHDR and CDR2 is SFDVKD in the germline V gene. In DNA form, the CDR3 reads TGTGCCACCAGTGTACGGGGCGAAAAACTGTTTTTT. Its translation is CATSVRGEKLFF.

The chain's CDR3 is CASREPGQTNIQYF. The CDR3 region has the DNA TGTGCCAGCAGGGAACCGGGACAGACAAACATTCAGTACTTC. The V call is TRBV6-1, the J call TRBJ2-4; 7 bases are shared with TRBD1. The CDR3 has 14 residues. V lost 6 bases to trimming and J lost 6 bases; unmatched junction nucleotides: 8. The germline gives CDR1 MNHNS, CDR2 SASEGT.

The chain is built from TRBV24-1 and TRBJ2-3; D may correspond to TRBD1 or TRBD2 (5 bases each). The CDR3 consists of 18 residues. Germline CDR1 and CDR2: KGHDR and SFDVKD. Trimming removed 3 bases from V and 6 bases from J, with 24 bases in between. The CDR3 region is CATSDPGLGPQGRDTQYF. The CDR3 nucleotides read TGTGCCACCAGTGATCCAGGGCTGGGACCCCAAGGACGCGATACGCAGTATTTT.

The rearrangement links TRBV4-1 to TRBJ1-1; D might be TRBD1 (6 bases). The CDR3 spans 19 residues. Trimming shortened V by 4 bases and J by 0 bases, and 24 bases separated the two germline ends. Germline V gives CDR1 MGHRA, CDR2 YSYEKL. CDR3 nucleotides: TGCGCCAGCAGCCTCGCCCCACCGGGACACAAACTCCTGAACACTGAAGCTTTCTTT. This translates into CASSLAPPGHKLLNTEAFF.

The V gene is TRBV7-4, the J gene TRBJ1-5, with D possibly being TRBD1 (5 bases). Trimming took 2 bases from V and 0 from J, leaving 11 bases between them. The germline V gene encodes CDR1 SGHVT and CDR2 SQSDAQ. The CDR3 extends over 16 amino acids. The CDR3 DNA follows: TGTGCCAGCAGCTTAAGGGACGAGTATAGCAATCAGCCCCAGCATTTT. Encoded protein: CASSLRDEYSNQPQHF.

The rearrangement joins TRBV20-1 to TRBJ1-2; TRBD1 matches 9 bases. Germline V lookup: CDR1 DFQATT, CDR2 SNEGSKA (reference sequence). The CDR3 covers 13 residues. The V and J ends lost 5 bases and 8 bases, in that order; junction bases with no gene match: 9. The CDR3 reads CSARPGTGRGYTF. CDR3 in DNA: TGCAGTGCTCGACCAGGGACAGGGAGAGGCTACACCTTC.

This chain links TRBV5-1 with TRBJ1-3, with D possibly matching TRBD1 (5 bases). Trimming took off 3 bases at V and 7 bases at J, with 11 bases between the two ends. The CDR3 length is 13 residues. Germline CDR1 and CDR2: SGHRS and YFSETQ. The CDR3 DNA reads as TGCGCCAGCAGCTCACAGGAGCGGAACACCATATATTTT. Translation gives CASSSQERNTIYF.

The chain is built from TRBV11-3 and TRBJ1-2, with 8 bases fitting TRBD1. Germline trimming cut 4 bases from V and 7 bases from J; bases unmatched to any gene: 5. This CDR3 spans 13 amino acids. The germline V gene has CDR1 SGHNT and CDR2 YENEEA. This CDR3 is CASSSGQGSGYTF. In DNA, the CDR3 is TGTGCCAGCAGCTCCGGACAGGGCAGTGGCTACACCTTC.

V and J are TRBV5-1 and TRBJ1-1, with D perhaps matching TRBD1 (5 bases). Trimming stripped 2 bases from V and 1 base from J, with 12 bases between. Germline V lookup: CDR1 SGHRS, CDR2 YFSETQ. CDR3 size: 15 residues. Written as DNA, the CDR3 is TGCGCCAGCAGCTTTAGGCGGGACTCGAACACTGAAGCTTTCTTT. Amino acid sequence: CASSFRRDSNTEAFF.

This sequence joins TRBV5-6 and TRBJ1-1; D unclear. The germline CDR1 and CDR2 sequences are SGHDT and YYEEEE. The V and J ends lost 3 bases and 4 bases respectively, with 16 bases between them. The CDR3 has 15 amino acids. The CDR3: CASSSPIIGGTEAFF. For the CDR3, the DNA is TGTGCCAGCAGCTCCCCAATTATAGGTGGCACTGAAGCTTTCTTT.

In this sample, this clonotype turned up many times. The chain has TRBV28 and TRBJ1-2; D is unclear. Germline V lookup: CDR1 MDHEN, CDR2 SYDVKM. There are 14 residues in the CDR3. The ends were cut back, 7 bases at V and 6 bases at J, with 18 bases in the middle. CDR3 protein: CASKWFGEKDGYTF. As DNA, the CDR3 is TGTGCCAGCAAATGGTTTGGGGAAAAGGATGGCTACACCTTC.

V gene TRBV13 combines with J gene TRBJ1-1; D remains ambiguous. There are 12 residues in the CDR3. Trimming shortened V by 4 bases and J by 10 bases, and 13 bases separated the two germline ends. The germline V gene has CDR1 PRHDT and CDR2 FYEKMQ (reference sequence). In DNA, the CDR3 is TGTGCCAGCAGCTACCGGACGGCCGGAGCTTTCTTT. Amino acid sequence: CASSYRTAGAFF.

This clonotype occurred a few times. J is TRBJ2-1 and V is TRBV5-4; TRBD2 matches 12 bases. V was pared by 3 bases and J by 6 bases, with 10 bases of the junction left unmatched. There are 17 residues in the CDR3. Germline values: CDR1 SGHNT, CDR2 YYREEE (reference sequence). This CDR3 is CASSSQPSSGRVNEQFF. Here the CDR3 DNA reads TGTGCCAGCAGCTCACAACCTTCTAGCGGGAGGGTCAATGAGCAGTTCTTC.

The chain links TRBV20-1 to TRBJ2-7; TRBD1 matches at 8 bases. V dropped 5 bases and J dropped 4; count of bases not matched to a gene: 16. Germline V gives CDR1 DFQATT, CDR2 SNEGSKA (reference sequence). The CDR3 totals 16 residues. CDR3 sequence reads: CSALPPLGQGLYEQYF. DNA of the CDR3: TGCAGTGCTCTTCCCCCCCTAGGACAGGGCTTATACGAGCAGTACTTC.

This clonotype appeared a few times. The chain recombines TRBV21-1 with TRBJ2-6; whether TRBD1, the table's D call, matches the DNA was not checked. TRBV21-1 is given as a pseudogene. This CDR3 comprises 18 residues. The CDR3, as DNA: TGTGCCAGCATTCCGGGGGAGACAGAAATCTCTGGGGCCAACGTCCTGACTTTC. Translation gives CASIPGETEISGANVLTF.

In its sample, this clonotype was seen a few times. The V and J genes are TRBV19 and TRBJ2-7, with D possibly matching TRBD1 (5 bases). CDR1 is LNHDA, CDR2 SQIVND, per germline (reference sequence). The CDR3 is made up of 11 amino acids. The germline V and J ends were trimmed by 3 bases and 6 bases, with 6 bases remaining between them. Here the CDR3 reads CASSMGLEQYF. DNA of the CDR3: TGTGCCAGTAGTATGGGGCTCGAGCAGTACTTC.